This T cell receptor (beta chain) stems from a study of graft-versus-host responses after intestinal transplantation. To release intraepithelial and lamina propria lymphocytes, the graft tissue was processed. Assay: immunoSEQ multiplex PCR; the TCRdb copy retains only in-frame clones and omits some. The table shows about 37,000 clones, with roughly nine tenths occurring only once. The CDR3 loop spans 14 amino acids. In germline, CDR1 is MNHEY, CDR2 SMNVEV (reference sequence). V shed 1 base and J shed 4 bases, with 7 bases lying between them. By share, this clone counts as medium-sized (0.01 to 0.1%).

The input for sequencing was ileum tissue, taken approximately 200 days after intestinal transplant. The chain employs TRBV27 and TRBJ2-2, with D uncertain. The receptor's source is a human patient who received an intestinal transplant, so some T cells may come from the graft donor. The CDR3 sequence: CASSLYHPTGELFF. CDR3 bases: TGTGCCAGCAGTTTATACCACCCCACCGGGGAGCTGTTTTTT.